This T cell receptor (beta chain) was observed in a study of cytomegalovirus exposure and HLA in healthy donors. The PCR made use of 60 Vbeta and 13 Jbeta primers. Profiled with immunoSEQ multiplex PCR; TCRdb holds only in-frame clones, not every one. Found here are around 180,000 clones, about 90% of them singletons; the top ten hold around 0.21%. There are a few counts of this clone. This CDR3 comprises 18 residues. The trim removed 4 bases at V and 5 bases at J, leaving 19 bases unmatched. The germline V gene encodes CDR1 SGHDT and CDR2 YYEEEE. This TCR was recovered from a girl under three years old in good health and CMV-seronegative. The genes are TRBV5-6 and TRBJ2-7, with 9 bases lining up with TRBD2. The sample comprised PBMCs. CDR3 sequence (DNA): TGTGCCAGCAGCCCAACGTTGGAGGCGGGAGGGCTGTTCCACGAGCAGTACTTC. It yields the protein CASSPTLEAGGLFHEQYF.